This TCR beta chain was documented in a study of cytomegalovirus exposure and HLA in healthy donors. This clone came up a few times. The PCR made use of 60 Vbeta and 13 Jbeta primers. Method: immunoSEQ multiplex PCR; TCRdb's copy keeps in-frame clones and lacks some. This table holds about 140,000 clones, around 75% found once. V lost 2 bases, J lost 13 bases, and 5 bases stayed unmatched. Per germline, CDR1 SGHTA and CDR2 FQGTGA. There are 12 residues in the CDR3. The receptor's source is a young woman in good health and CMV-seronegative. The sample taken for sequencing was PBMCs. The chain employs TRBV7-3 and TRBJ2-4; TRBD1 matches 7 bases. The CDR3 bases are TGTGCCAGCAGCTTAGGGAGACAGGGACAGTACTTC. It translates to CASSLGRQGQYF. The whole variable domain, filled in from reference TRBV7-3 and TRBJ2-4, reads GAGVSQTPSNKVTEKGKYVELRCDPISGHTALYWYRQSLGQGPEFLIYFQGTGAADDSGLPNDRFFAVRPEGSVSTLKIQRTERGDSAVYLCASSLGRQGQYFGAGTRLSVL.